The sequence of this T cell receptor beta chain was determined in a study of blood T cells in healthy people across ages. V was trimmed by 1 base and J by 0 bases, leaving 10 bases between them. CDR3 length: 16 residues. Per the germline V gene, CDR1 is MGHDK and CDR2 is SYGVNS. With a J-beta primer mix and a sample-barcoded 5' primer, a second PCR ran about 7 to 12 cycles. From the 5' RACE reads, TCRdb called clonotypes with MiXCR, one entry per CDR3 protein. The sample lists around 1.1 million distinct CDR3 sequences; around two fifths were seen once. This TCR was sampled from a man aged 18 to 35 in good health. The specimen sequenced was blood. V and J are TRBV25-1 and TRBJ2-1, with D tentatively TRBD1 (5 bases). CDR3 DNA: TGTGCCAGCAGTGAATTAGCAGGACACTCCTACAATGAGCAGTTCTTC. Amino acids: CASSELAGHSYNEQFF.